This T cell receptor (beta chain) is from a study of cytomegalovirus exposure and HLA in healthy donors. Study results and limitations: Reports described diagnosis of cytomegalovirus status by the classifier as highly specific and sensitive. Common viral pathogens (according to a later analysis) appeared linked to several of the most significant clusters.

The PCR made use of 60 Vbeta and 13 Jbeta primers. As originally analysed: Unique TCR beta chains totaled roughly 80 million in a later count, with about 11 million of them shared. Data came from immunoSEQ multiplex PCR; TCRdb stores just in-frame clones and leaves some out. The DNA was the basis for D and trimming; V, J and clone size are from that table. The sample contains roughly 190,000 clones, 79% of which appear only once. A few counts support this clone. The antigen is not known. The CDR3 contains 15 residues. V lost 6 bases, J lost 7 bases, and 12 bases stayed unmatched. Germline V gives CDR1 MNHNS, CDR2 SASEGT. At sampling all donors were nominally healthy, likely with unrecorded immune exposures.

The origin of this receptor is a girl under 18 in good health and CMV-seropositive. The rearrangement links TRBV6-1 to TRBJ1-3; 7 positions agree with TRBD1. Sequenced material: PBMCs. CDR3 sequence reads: CASSPMTGKGNTIYF. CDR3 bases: TGTGCCAGCAGCCCAATGACAGGGAAAGGGAACACCATATATTTT.